This TCR beta chain was retrieved from a study of lymphopenia after photon versus proton radiotherapy. Findings and caveats of the study: Under photons, naive T cells and diversity fell while effector/memory populations rose. Oligoclonal CD8+ Temra expansion after nadir drove photon patients' diversity drop.

This clone occurred once. The target antigen is unknown. Sequenced by immunoSEQ multiplex PCR; TCRdb stores in-frame clones only, minus some. This table has some 30,000 clones, approximately 92% appearing once. The sequencing used peripheral blood, collected from a patient treated with proton-based radiotherapy. The TCR originated in an older woman with pancreatic cancer. Some clones in this sample may be carry-over from other donors' samples.

CDR3 region: CASSLAGPNTEAFF. The CDR3 DNA reads as TGTGCCAGCAGCTTAGCGGGGCCCAACACTGAAGCTTTCTTT. The V and J genes are TRBV7-2 and TRBJ1-1, with a possible D match to TRBD1 (5 bases). CDR1 and CDR2 from the germline V gene are SGHTA and FQGNSA. V was trimmed by 0 bases and J by 2 bases, leaving 7 bases between them. This CDR3 spans 14 amino acids.